This TCR beta chain was captured in a study of graft-versus-host responses after intestinal transplantation. Whole-study context: Among the recipients, all got anti-thymocyte globulin induction and then tacrolimus and steroids for 3 to 4 years. General study findings and limits: Some patients had graft-donor T cell macrochimerism. In their allografts, the ratios of graft-versus-host to host-versus-graft T cell clones were high. Researchers found GvH clones in recipient marrow, and some showed up first in ileum or blood.

Germline V gene data show CDR1 as SGHRS and CDR2 as YFSETQ. Trimming stripped 0 bases from V and 5 bases from J, with 14 bases between. The CDR3 is 15 residues long. Sequencing used immunoSEQ multiplex PCR; TCRdb keeps in-frame clones, though not all of them. The table shows 90,000 to 130,000 clones, with approximately 90% occurring only once. A word on this clone: What it binds is unknown.

This specimen consisted of unstimulated CD4+ T cells sorted from spleen or lymph node cells, obtained before transplant. This clonotype was obtained from a human donor who was the organ donor for an intestinal transplant. V is TRBV5-1 and J is TRBJ2-5; D not certain. Here the CDR3 reads CASSLGALMGETQYF. The CDR3 region has the DNA TGCGCCAGCAGCTTGGGTGCGTTAATGGGGGAGACCCAGTACTTC.